This T cell receptor (beta chain) was sequenced in a study of T cells in Graves' hyperthyroidism and ophthalmopathy. Across the study: At the time of initial diagnosis and before any treatment, peripheral blood was collected.

This CDR3 comprises 14 residues. Germline loops: CDR1 MNHEY, CDR2 SVGAGI. Trimming cost V 2 bases and J 4 bases; bases outside gene matches: 3. The CDR3 regions of TCR beta were amplified from RNA transcripts. RT-PCR in the first round (using the HTBI primer set) targeted the TCR CDR3. TCRdb analysed the multiplex PCR reads with MiXCR anew, one entry per CDR3 protein. This table has over 700,000 distinct CDR3 sequences, about 35% appearing once. This clonotype has a count of ten or more. Its antigen remains unknown. Broader study findings: Most clonotypes that expanded in the thyroid above 0.001 also showed up in blood.

Clinical symptoms, serum thyroxine, TRAb, thyroid ultrasound and orbital computed tomography established diagnosis. Source material for PBMCs was 10 ml fresh peripheral blood. Sequencing was done on a sample of blood. This sequence was found in a woman in her forties with Graves' hyperthyroidism. This chain joins TRBV6-5 and TRBJ1-1, with 8 bases fitting TRBD1. The CDR3 DNA reads TGTGCCAGCAGTTACCACACAGGGGGCACTGAAGCTTTCTTT. It codes for CASSYHTGGTEAFF.